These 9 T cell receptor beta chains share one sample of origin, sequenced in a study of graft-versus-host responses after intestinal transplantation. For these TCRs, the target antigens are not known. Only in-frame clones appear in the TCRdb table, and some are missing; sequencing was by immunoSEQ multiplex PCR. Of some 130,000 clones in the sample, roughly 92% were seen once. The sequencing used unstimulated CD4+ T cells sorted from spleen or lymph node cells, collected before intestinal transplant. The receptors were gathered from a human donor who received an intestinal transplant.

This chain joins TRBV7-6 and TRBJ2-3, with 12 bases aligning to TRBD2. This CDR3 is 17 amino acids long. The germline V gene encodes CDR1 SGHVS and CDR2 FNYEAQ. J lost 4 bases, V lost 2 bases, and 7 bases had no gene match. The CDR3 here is CASSLLAGGILPDTQYF. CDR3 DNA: TGTGCCAGCAGCTTACTAGCGGGGGGGATACTGCCAGATACGCAGTATTTT.

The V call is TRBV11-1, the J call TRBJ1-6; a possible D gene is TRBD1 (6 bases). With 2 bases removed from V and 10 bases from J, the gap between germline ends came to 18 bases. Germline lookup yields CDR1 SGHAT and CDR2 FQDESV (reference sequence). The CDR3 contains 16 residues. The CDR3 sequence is CASSLWDTLAGSPLHF. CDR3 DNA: TGTGCCAGCAGCTTATGGGACACGTTGGCTGGATCACCCCTCCACTTT.

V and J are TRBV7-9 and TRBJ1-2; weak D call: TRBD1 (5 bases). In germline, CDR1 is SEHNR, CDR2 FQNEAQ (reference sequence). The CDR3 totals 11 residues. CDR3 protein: CAVGGYYGYTF. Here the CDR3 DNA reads TGTGCTGTCGGGGGTTACTATGGCTACACCTTC.

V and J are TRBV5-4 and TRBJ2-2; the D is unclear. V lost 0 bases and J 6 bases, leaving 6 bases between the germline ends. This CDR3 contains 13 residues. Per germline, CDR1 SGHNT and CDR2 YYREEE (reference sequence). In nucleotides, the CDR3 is TGTGCCAGCAGCTTGGAGAGGTCCGGGGAGCTGTTTTTT. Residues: CASSLERSGELFF.

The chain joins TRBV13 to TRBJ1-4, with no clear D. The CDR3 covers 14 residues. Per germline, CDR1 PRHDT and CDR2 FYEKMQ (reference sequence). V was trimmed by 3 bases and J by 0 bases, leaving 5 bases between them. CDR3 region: CASSLRTTNEKLFF. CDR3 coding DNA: TGTGCCAGCAGCTTGCGGACAACTAATGAAAAACTGTTTTTT.

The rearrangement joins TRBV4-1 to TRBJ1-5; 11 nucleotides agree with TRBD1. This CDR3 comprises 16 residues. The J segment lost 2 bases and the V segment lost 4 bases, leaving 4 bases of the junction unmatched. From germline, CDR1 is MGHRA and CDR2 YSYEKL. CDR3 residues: CASSRTGGGGNQPQHF. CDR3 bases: TGCGCCAGCAGCCGGACAGGGGGCGGAGGCAATCAGCCCCAGCATTTT.

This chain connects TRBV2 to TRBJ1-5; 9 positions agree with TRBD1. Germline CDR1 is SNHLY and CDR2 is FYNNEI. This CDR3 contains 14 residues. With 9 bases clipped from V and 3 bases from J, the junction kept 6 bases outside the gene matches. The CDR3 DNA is TGTGCCAGTGGGAGGACAGGGGTCAATCAGCCCCAGCATTTT. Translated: CASGRTGVNQPQHF.

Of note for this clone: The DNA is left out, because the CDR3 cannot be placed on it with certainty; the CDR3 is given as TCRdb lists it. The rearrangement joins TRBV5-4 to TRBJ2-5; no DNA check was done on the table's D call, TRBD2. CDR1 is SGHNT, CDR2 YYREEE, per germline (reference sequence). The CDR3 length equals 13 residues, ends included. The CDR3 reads CASSSDFRETQYF.

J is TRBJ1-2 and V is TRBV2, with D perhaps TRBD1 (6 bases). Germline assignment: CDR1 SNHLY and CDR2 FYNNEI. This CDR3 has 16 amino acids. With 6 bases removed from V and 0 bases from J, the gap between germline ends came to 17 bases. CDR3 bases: TGTGCCAGCAGGTTCGTGAGGACAGAAGCTAACTATGGCTACACCTTC. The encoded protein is CASRFVRTEANYGYTF.